This T cell receptor beta chain was retrieved from a study of technical replicates of blood from a few donors. CDR3 length equals 12 residues. The germline V and J ends were trimmed by 2 bases and 6 bases, with 8 bases remaining between them. Germline V gives CDR1 MNHNS, CDR2 SASEGT. Only in-frame clones appear in the TCRdb table, and some are missing; sequencing was by immunoSEQ multiplex PCR. The data show more than 70,000 clones, approximately 93% seen once. Sample: T cells isolated from PBMCs. The V call is TRBV6-1, the J call TRBJ2-7, with D unresolved. The receptor was isolated from a human donor in good health. DNA for the CDR3: TGTGCCAGCAGTGAATATATGAGCGAGCAGTACTTC. It is translated as CASSEYMSEQYF.